Reported below is one T cell receptor (beta chain). This record comes from a study of cytomegalovirus exposure and HLA in healthy donors. Trimming took 6 bases from V and 4 from J, leaving 9 bases between them. Germline CDR1 reads KGHSH; CDR2 reads LQKENI. CDR3 length equals 13 residues. The PCR ran on 60 Vbeta and 13 Jbeta primers. Original data processing: Later, 75 million to 100 million unique TCR beta chains were counted in an analysis, and roughly 11 million of them were shared. Profiling relied on immunoSEQ multiplex PCR, and the TCRdb table lists in-frame clones only, not all of them. For V, J and clone size, that table is used; D and trimming come from the DNA. The sample consists of 110,000 or so clones, 75% to 85% of them appearing once.

The chain joins TRBV18 to TRBJ1-4, with D possibly matching TRBD1 (5 bases). This TCR came from a man aged 25-45 years in good health and CMV-seronegative. The sample consisted of PBMCs. CDR3 in amino acids: CASSPRGNEKLFF. DNA for the CDR3: TGTGCCAGCTCGCCTAGGGGTAATGAAAAACTGTTTTTT.